The 29 T cell receptor beta chains given below trace back to one sample, sequenced in a study of cytomegalovirus exposure and HLA in healthy donors. 60 Vbeta and 13 Jbeta primers were used in PCR. Method: immunoSEQ multiplex PCR; TCRdb's copy keeps in-frame clones and lacks some. The table lists around 110,000 clones, about 70% of them singletons. Sequences were obtained from PBMCs. These receptors were collected from a woman aged 45-60 years in good health and CMV-seropositive.

CDR3 region: CASSLSGGVGYTF. Here the CDR3 DNA reads TGTGCCAGCAGCTTATCGGGAGGCGTGGGCTACACCTTC. The rearrangement links TRBV7-3 to TRBJ1-2, with D hard to call. CDR1 and CDR2 (germline): SGHTA, FQGTGA. Trimming took 2 bases from V and 8 from J, leaving 12 bases between them. This CDR3 is 13 amino acids long. The whole variable domain, remainder taken from reference TRBV7-3 and TRBJ1-2, is GAGVSQTPSNKVTEKGKYVELRCDPISGHTALYWYRQSLGQGPEFLIYFQGTGAADDSGLPNDRFFAVRPEGSVSTLKIQRTERGDSAVYLCASSLSGGVGYTFGSGTRLTVV.

A single count supports this clone. The chain carries TRBV18 and TRBJ2-7, with D perhaps matching TRBD1 (6 bases). Trimming removed 6 bases from V and 3 bases from J, with 15 bases in between. Germline lookup yields CDR1 KGHSH and CDR2 LQKENI. The CDR3 is 14 amino acids. This CDR3 is CASSRQEPSYEQYF. For the CDR3, the DNA is TGTGCCAGCTCCAGACAGGAGCCAAGCTACGAGCAGTACTTC.

The chain has TRBV6-1 and TRBJ1-5; TRBD1 might be the D (5 bases). Germline V gene data show CDR1 as MNHNS and CDR2 as SASEGT. Trimming removed 2 bases from V and 3 bases from J, with 11 bases in between. The CDR3 is made up of 15 amino acids. The CDR3 nucleotides are TGTGCCAGCAGTGAACAAAGGGGCCCCAATCAGCCCCAGCATTTT. The encoded protein is CASSEQRGPNQPQHF.

The gene calls are TRBV11-2 and TRBJ2-1; 8 nucleotides match TRBD1. With V trimmed by 3 bases and J by 0 bases, 4 bases remained unmatched. CDR3 length equals 16 residues. In germline, CDR1 is SGHAT, CDR2 FQNNGV. CDR3 loop: CASSLTGAYSYNEQFF. Here the CDR3 DNA reads TGTGCCAGCAGCTTGACAGGGGCTTACTCCTACAATGAGCAGTTCTTC.

The table lists this clone with a count of one. J is TRBJ2-7 and V is TRBV4-1, with D unclear. The CDR3 sequence is 15 residues long. V was trimmed by 2 bases and J by 1 base, leaving 12 bases between them. Germline CDR1 and CDR2: MGHRA and YSYEKL. For the CDR3, the DNA is TGCGCCAGCAGCCAAAATAGACTCCGATCCTACGAGCAGTACTTC. This sequence encodes CASSQNRLRSYEQYF.

This clone has only one observation. The V gene is TRBV28, the J gene TRBJ2-5; 9 nucleotides agree with TRBD1. Germline CDR1 reads MDHEN; CDR2 reads SYDVKM. This CDR3 contains 16 residues. After removal of 2 bases from V and 4 bases from J, the junction contained 8 bases not matched to a gene. The CDR3 protein is CASSLEGTGLGETQYF. The CDR3 DNA sequence: TGTGCCAGCAGTTTAGAAGGGACAGGGTTGGGAGAGACCCAGTACTTC. Using reference TRBV28 and TRBJ2-5 for the parts outside the CDR3, the full variable domain is DVKVTQSSRYLVKRTGEKVFLECVQDMDHENMFWYRQDPGLGLRLIYFSYDVKMKEKGDIPEGYSVSREKKERFSLILESASTNQTSMYLCASSLEGTGLGETQYFGPGTRLLVL.

This rearrangement joins TRBV28 to TRBJ1-2, with 8 bases aligning to TRBD1. The CDR3 contains 18 residues. Germline V gene sequence: CDR1 MDHEN, CDR2 SYDVKM. Trimming at V came to 6 bases and at J to 6 bases, leaving 21 bases not matched to a gene. The CDR3 spells CASRPRQGRTKIMDGYTF. The CDR3 coding sequence is TGTGCCAGCAGGCCCCGACAGGGGAGGACAAAAATAATGGATGGCTACACCTTC.

This chain uses TRBV19 with TRBJ2-3; D not resolved. From germline, CDR1 is LNHDA and CDR2 SQIVND (reference sequence). Trimming took off 4 bases at V and 2 bases at J, with 16 bases between the two ends. The CDR3 is 16 residues long. The CDR3 bases are TGTGCCAGTAGTAAACTGACACAATTCCCCACAGATACGCAGTATTTT. Protein: CASSKLTQFPTDTQYF.

The chain joins TRBV5-1 to TRBJ2-1; TRBD2 matches 12 bases. CDR1 is SGHRS and CDR2 is YFSETQ in the germline V gene. The CDR3 length is 15 residues. Germline trimming cut 3 bases from V and 6 bases from J; bases unmatched to any gene: 4. The CDR3 region has the DNA TGCGCCAGCAGCTCTAGCGGGGGGGCCCCCAATGAGCAGTTCTTC. It is translated as CASSSSGGAPNEQFF.

This clone came up once. This chain links TRBV28 with TRBJ1-2, with TRBD1 identical over 8 bases. The CDR3 runs 13 residues. J gave up 8 bases and V 2 bases, and 4 bases lay outside the gene matches. Germline V gives CDR1 MDHEN, CDR2 SYDVKM. As DNA, the CDR3 is TGTGCCAGCAGTTTAGGCAGGGGGCTCGGCTACACCTTC. Its protein is CASSLGRGLGYTF.

This clone was seen once. The V and J genes are TRBV6-6 and TRBJ2-2; a weak D match, TRBD1 (6 bases). CDR3 length equals 15 residues. Germline V gene sequence: CDR1 MNHNY, CDR2 SVGAGI (reference sequence). Trimming took 0 bases from V and 3 from J, leaving 8 bases between them. CDR3 nucleotide sequence: TGTGCCAGCAGTTACTCCGGACAGTACACCGGGGAGCTGTTTTTT. Translation: CASSYSGQYTGELFF.

This clone was recorded a few times. This rearrangement joins TRBV5-1 to TRBJ2-5; TRBD1 matches at 9 bases. With 2 bases clipped from V and 6 bases from J, the junction kept 8 bases outside the gene matches. Germline assignment: CDR1 SGHRS and CDR2 YFSETQ. The CDR3 extends over 15 amino acids. This CDR3 is CASSLPGTGRKTQYF. For the CDR3, the DNA is TGCGCCAGCAGCTTACCCGGGACAGGGCGGAAGACCCAGTACTTC.

The V gene is TRBV5-5, the J gene TRBJ1-4; D is possibly TRBD1 (6 bases). Germline values: CDR1 SGHKS, CDR2 YYEKEE (reference sequence). Trimming left V 3 bases short and J 13 bases short, with 13 bases between. There are 12 residues in the CDR3. CDR3 sequence: CASSSTGLVLFF. The CDR3 bases are TGTGCCAGCAGCTCAACAGGGCTCGTACTGTTTTTT.

This rearrangement joins TRBV28 to TRBJ2-1, with 14 bases that match TRBD2. This CDR3 is 20 amino acids long. The germline V gene encodes CDR1 MDHEN and CDR2 SYDVKM. V shed 5 bases and J 1 base; nucleotides not matched to a gene: 13. The CDR3 coding sequence is TGTGCCAGCAGTGGGGGACTAGCGGGGGCCACAACGCGTTCCTACAATGAGCAGTTCTTC. Its translation is CASSGGLAGATTRSYNEQFF. Filled out from reference TRBV28 and TRBJ2-1, the complete variable domain reads DVKVTQSSRYLVKRTGEKVFLECVQDMDHENMFWYRQDPGLGLRLIYFSYDVKMKEKGDIPEGYSVSREKKERFSLILESASTNQTSMYLCASSGGLAGATTRSYNEQFFGPGTRLTVL.

The chain has TRBV11-2 and TRBJ1-1; possible D gene TRBD1, 5 bases. Per the germline V gene, CDR1 is SGHAT and CDR2 is FQNNGV. This CDR3 has 15 amino acids. Trimming pared 5 bases from V and 1 base from J, leaving 14 bases between. DNA of the CDR3: TGTGCCAGCAGCGTGAACCGGGGGGGGAACACTGAAGCTTTCTTT. Translation: CASSVNRGGNTEAFF. The variable domain in full, completed from reference TRBV11-2 and TRBJ1-1, reads EAGVAQSPRYKIIEKRQSVAFWCNPISGHATLYWYQQILGQGPKLLIQFQNNGVVDDSQLPKDRFSAERLKGVDSTLKIQPAKLEDSAVYLCASSVNRGGNTEAFFGQGTRLTVV.

The gene calls are TRBV19 and TRBJ1-4, with D perhaps matching TRBD1 (6 bases). This CDR3 comprises 15 residues. Germline V gene sequence: CDR1 LNHDA, CDR2 SQIVND (reference sequence). Trimming stripped 6 bases from V and 1 base from J, with 12 bases between. This CDR3 reads CASRPPGQTNEKLFF. CDR3 sequence (DNA): TGTGCCAGTAGACCCCCGGGACAAACTAATGAAAAACTGTTTTTT.

Only a few counts were recorded for this clone. This probably arose from a read error, given a far larger clone one base away. The chain is built from TRBV4-2 and TRBJ2-1; D remains ambiguous. With 7 bases removed from V and 14 bases from J, the gap between germline ends came to 6 bases. The germline V gene encodes CDR1 LGHNA and CDR2 YNFKEQ. The CDR3 consists of 8 residues. CDR3 sequence: CASTSKFF. The CDR3 region has the DNA TGTGCCAGCACATCAAAGTTCTTC.

DNA for the CDR3: TGTGCCAGCAGCCGGGAACAGGGGGCTTCCTACGAGCAGTACTTC. This sequence encodes CASSREQGASYEQYF. The chain carries TRBV4-2 and TRBJ2-7; 9 bases are a match to TRBD1. There are 15 residues in the CDR3. The J segment lost 1 base and the V segment lost 4 bases, leaving 5 bases of the junction unmatched. From germline, CDR1 is LGHNA and CDR2 YNFKEQ.

This clone was detected many times. This sequence joins TRBV19 and TRBJ2-1; D not certain. V lost 2 bases, J lost 5 bases, and 4 bases lay in between. This CDR3 has 12 residues. Germline lookup yields CDR1 LNHDA and CDR2 SQIVND (reference sequence). The CDR3 loop reads CASSIWHNEQFF. In DNA, the CDR3 is TGTGCCAGTAGTATATGGCACAATGAGCAGTTCTTC.

This clone was recorded a few times. The chain uses TRBV5-6 and TRBJ2-5, with TRBD1 as a possible D gene (5 bases). This CDR3 contains 14 residues. The germline V and J ends were trimmed by 4 bases and 1 base, with 11 bases remaining between them. Germline CDR1 is SGHDT and CDR2 is YYEEEE. The DNA of the CDR3 is TGTGCCAGCAGCCACGACAGAATCCAAGAGACCCAGTACTTC. Translating gives CASSHDRIQETQYF. The variable domain in full, completed from reference TRBV5-6 and TRBJ2-5, reads DAGVTQSPTHLIKTRGQQVTLRCSPKSGHDTVSWYQQALGQGPQFIFQYYEEEERQRGNFPDRFSGHQFPNYSSELNVNALLLGDSALYLCASSHDRIQETQYFGPGTRLLVL.

Only a few counts were recorded for this clone. The chain couples TRBV6-6 to TRBJ1-2, with 8 bases identical to TRBD1. With V trimmed by 7 bases and J by 2 bases, 12 bases remained unmatched. The CDR3 loop spans 16 amino acids. Per the germline V gene, CDR1 is MNHNY and CDR2 is SVGAGI (reference sequence). This CDR3 reads CASTAQGAGGNYGYTF. The DNA of the CDR3 is TGTGCCAGCACCGCCCAGGGGGCAGGGGGGAACTATGGCTACACCTTC.

The V call is TRBV5-1, the J call TRBJ2-5; tentative D call: TRBD1 (5 bases). Per the germline V gene, CDR1 is SGHRS and CDR2 is YFSETQ. The V and J ends lost 4 bases and 3 bases respectively, with 16 bases between them. This CDR3 has 15 residues. This CDR3 is CASSRAVGREETQYF. The CDR3 nucleotides are TGCGCCAGCAGCCGGGCGGTGGGCAGGGAAGAGACCCAGTACTTC.

The chain recombines TRBV5-1 with TRBJ1-4, with D possibly matching TRBD1 (6 bases). This CDR3 spans 14 amino acids. Germline V gene sequence: CDR1 SGHRS, CDR2 YFSETQ. The V gene lost 4 bases and the J gene lost 0 bases, with 7 bases spanning the gap. The CDR3 DNA reads TGCGCCAGCAGCCAGGGGCCAACTAATGAAAAACTGTTTTTT. Its protein is CASSQGPTNEKLFF.

The CDR3 DNA follows: TGTGCCAGCAGCTTAGGTCTTGGGCTAAATAGCAATCAGCCCCAGCATTTT. Amino acids: CASSLGLGLNSNQPQHF. The chain couples TRBV7-2 to TRBJ1-5, with no clear D. There are 17 residues in the CDR3. V lost 1 base and J 0 bases, leaving 13 bases between the germline ends. The germline V gene encodes CDR1 SGHTA and CDR2 FQGNSA.

This clone was seen only a few times. The rearrangement joins TRBV7-6 to TRBJ2-2; D not certain. The CDR3 length is 13 residues. V was clipped by 5 bases and J by 4 bases, with 8 bases between them. Germline CDR1 SGHVS, CDR2 FNYEAQ. The CDR3 spells CASSPPVTGELFF. The CDR3 bases are TGTGCCAGCAGCCCTCCTGTCACCGGGGAGCTGTTTTTT.

This clone turned up a few times. Other DNA sequences of this sample code for an identical CDR3. The chain employs TRBV2 and TRBJ2-7; D is undetermined. The CDR3 runs to 11 residues. Per the germline V gene, CDR1 is SNHLY and CDR2 is FYNNEI. Between the trimmed V and J ends, which lost 3 bases and 3 bases, there was a span of 3 bases. CDR3 amino acids: CASSDNYEQYF. The CDR3 DNA reads TGTGCCAGCAGTGACAACTACGAGCAGTACTTC.

The table lists this clone with a few counts. This rearrangement joins TRBV2 to TRBJ1-4; D is possibly TRBD1 (6 bases). This CDR3 region has 14 residues. Germline assignment: CDR1 SNHLY and CDR2 FYNNEI. V gave up 2 bases and J gave up 8 bases, with 12 bases separating them. As DNA, the CDR3 is TGTGCCAGCAGTGAAAGGACAGCAGCCGAAAAACTGTTTTTT. Translating gives CASSERTAAEKLFF.

This clone occurred once. V usage is TRBV10-3 and J usage is TRBJ2-7, with a weak D call TRBD1 (5 bases). Trimming removed 8 bases at V and 2 bases at J, with 10 bases between. The germline V gene has CDR1 ENHRY and CDR2 SYGVKD. This CDR3 has 12 amino acids. CDR3 nucleotide sequence: TGTGCCATCGGCACAGGAACCTACGAGCAGTACTTC. Translated, it gives CAIGTGTYEQYF.

The chain recombines TRBV5-1 with TRBJ1-2, with D unresolved. This CDR3 spans 15 amino acids. V gave up 0 bases and J gave up 2 bases, with 11 bases separating them. Per germline, CDR1 SGHRS and CDR2 YFSETQ. The CDR3 bases are TGCGCCAGCAGCTTGGCCTTACACCAGAACTATGGCTACACCTTC. Protein product: CASSLALHQNYGYTF.